A selection of T cell receptor beta chains follows, all from one sample in a study of T-cell memory formation after mild COVID-19. MiXCR, run by TCRdb on the 5' RACE reads, gives a single entry per CDR3 protein. This repertoire shows 350,000 or so distinct CDR3 sequences, 10% to 15% found once; its top ten account for 20% to 25%. Sequencing was carried out using PBMCs or a T cell subset sorted from them (not recorded which). The receptor set was obtained from a man in his late teens or twenties who had mild COVID-19 (a few samples of this study predate the infection). Cell type and time point are not known. Both conserved end residues are part of each CDR3. Each record gives: clone size, V gene, J gene, D gene, CDR3 protein, CDR3 DNA. D genes are given only for firm matches. Rows may omit the clone size; those that give it use once, few, many or a size class.

abundance: many
v_gene: TRBV29-1
j_gene: TRBJ2-1
d_gene: TRBD1
CDR3aa: CSVDRDYNEQFF
CDR3nt: TGCAGCGTAGACAGGGATTACAATGAGCAGTTCTTC

abundance: few
v_gene: TRBV12-3/TRBV12-4
j_gene: TRBJ1-1
d_gene: NA
CDR3aa: CASSVGWGQNSWDTEAFF
CDR3nt: TGTGCCAGCAGCGTTGGGTGGGGGCAAAATTCATGGGACACTGAAGCTTTCTTT

abundance: many
v_gene: TRBV5-1
j_gene: TRBJ2-5
d_gene: NA
CDR3aa: CASSFVGPETQYF
CDR3nt: TGCGCCAGCAGCTTCGTAGGGCCGGAGACCCAGTACTTC

abundance: few
v_gene: TRBV4-1
j_gene: TRBJ1-6
d_gene: TRBD1
CDR3aa: CASSRGTGTDSYNSPLHF
CDR3nt: TGCGCCAGCAGCCGGGGGACAGGCACTGACTCCTATAATTCACCCCTCCACTTT

abundance: few
v_gene: TRBV29-1
j_gene: TRBJ2-3
d_gene: TRBD2
CDR3aa: CSARGGGGGGTQYF
CDR3nt: TGCAGCGCCCGGGGTGGCGGGGGGGGAGGTACGCAGTATTTT

abundance: many
v_gene: TRBV6-5
j_gene: TRBJ2-3
d_gene: NA
CDR3aa: CASSYGQTGTSTDTQYF
CDR3nt: TGTGCCAGCAGCTACGGCCAAACCGGGACCAGCACAGATACGCAGTATTTT

abundance: few
v_gene: TRBV5-6
j_gene: TRBJ2-5
d_gene: TRBD1
CDR3aa: CASSFGQGDGETQYF
CDR3nt: TGTGCCAGCAGCTTCGGACAGGGGGATGGGGAGACCCAGTACTTC

abundance: NA
v_gene: TRBV30
j_gene: TRBJ1-6
d_gene: NA
CDR3aa: CACQDGGGQSPLHF
CDR3nt: TGTGCCTGTCAAGACGGCGGGGGGCAATCACCCCTCCACTTT

abundance: NA
v_gene: TRBV5-1
j_gene: TRBJ2-3
d_gene: TRBD2
CDR3aa: CASTSGRGGTDTQYF
CDR3nt: TGCGCCAGCACCTCGGGCCGGGGGGGCACAGATACGCAGTATTTT

abundance: few
v_gene: TRBV6-6
j_gene: TRBJ2-7
d_gene: TRBD1
CDR3aa: CASSHTDRGLEQYF
CDR3nt: TGTGCCAGCAGCCACACGGACAGGGGGCTTGAGCAGTACTTC

abundance: NA
v_gene: TRBV20-1
j_gene: TRBJ2-7
d_gene: NA
CDR3aa: CSAREGTPGYEQYF
CDR3nt: TGCAGTGCTAGAGAGGGTACCCCTGGATACGAGCAGTACTTC

abundance: NA
v_gene: TRBV3-1
j_gene: TRBJ2-7
d_gene: NA
CDR3aa: CASSQDLGEQYF
CDR3nt: TGTGCCAGCAGCCAAGATCTCGGGGAGCAGTACTTC

abundance: NA
v_gene: TRBV4-1
j_gene: TRBJ2-2
d_gene: NA
CDR3aa: CASSHRSGSDTGELFF
CDR3nt: TGCGCCAGCAGCCATCGATCGGGCTCCGACACCGGGGAGCTGTTTTTT

abundance: many
v_gene: TRBV7-6
j_gene: TRBJ2-2
d_gene: TRBD1
CDR3aa: CASSWTGRDTGELFF
CDR3nt: TGTGCCAGCAGCTGGACAGGGCGGGACACCGGGGAGCTGTTTTTT

abundance: many
v_gene: TRBV5-1
j_gene: TRBJ2-5
d_gene: NA
CDR3aa: CASSEPGSRETQYF
CDR3nt: TGCGCCAGCAGCGAGCCAGGGAGTCGAGAGACCCAGTACTTC

abundance: NA
v_gene: TRBV10-3
j_gene: TRBJ2-7
d_gene: TRBD1
CDR3aa: CAISDPGQSYEQYF
CDR3nt: TGTGCCATCAGTGACCCGGGACAGTCCTACGAGCAGTACTTC

abundance: few
v_gene: TRBV12-3/TRBV12-4
j_gene: TRBJ1-5
d_gene: TRBD1
CDR3aa: CASSFGTGLTNQPQHF
CDR3nt: TGTGCCAGCAGTTTCGGGACAGGGCTAACCAATCAGCCCCAGCATTTT

abundance: few
v_gene: TRBV6-1
j_gene: TRBJ1-1
d_gene: NA
CDR3aa: CASGGWSRAFF
CDR3nt: TGTGCCAGCGGCGGGTGGAGTAGGGCTTTCTTT

abundance: NA
v_gene: TRBV6-6
j_gene: TRBJ1-5
d_gene: TRBD1
CDR3aa: CASSQNGQGNQPQHF
CDR3nt: TGTGCCAGCAGTCAAAACGGACAGGGGAATCAGCCCCAGCATTTT

abundance: few
v_gene: TRBV6-2/TRBV6-3
j_gene: TRBJ1-2
d_gene: TRBD1
CDR3aa: CASSHLARGAVVDGYTF
CDR3nt: TGTGCCAGCAGCCACCTAGCCAGGGGGGCGGTCGTTGATGGCTACACCTTC

abundance: NA
v_gene: TRBV7-9
j_gene: TRBJ2-1
d_gene: NA
CDR3aa: CASSRPLGNNEQFF
CDR3nt: TGTGCCAGCAGCCGCCCCCTTGGTAACAATGAGCAGTTCTTC

abundance: NA
v_gene: TRBV18
j_gene: TRBJ1-2
d_gene: NA
CDR3aa: CASSDAVSTNYGYTF
CDR3nt: TGTGCCAGCTCAGACGCCGTATCAACTAACTATGGCTACACCTTC

abundance: NA
v_gene: TRBV12-3/TRBV12-4
j_gene: TRBJ2-6
d_gene: NA
CDR3aa: CASSHRGGGGSGANVLTF
CDR3nt: TGTGCCAGCAGCCACAGGGGTGGCGGGGGCTCTGGGGCCAACGTCCTGACTTTC

abundance: NA
v_gene: TRBV3-1
j_gene: TRBJ2-4
d_gene: NA
CDR3aa: CASSLDNGDIQYF
CDR3nt: TGTGCCAGCAGCCTGGACAATGGGGACATTCAGTACTTC

abundance: NA
v_gene: TRBV5-6
j_gene: TRBJ2-5
d_gene: NA
CDR3aa: CASSHSGVGETQYF
CDR3nt: TGTGCCAGCAGCCACTCAGGGGTTGGAGAGACCCAGTACTTC

abundance: few
v_gene: TRBV12-3/TRBV12-4
j_gene: TRBJ1-1
d_gene: NA
CDR3aa: CASTPEGFSGTEAFF
CDR3nt: TGTGCCAGCACCCCTGAAGGGTTTTCGGGCACTGAAGCTTTCTTT

abundance: few
v_gene: TRBV20-1
j_gene: TRBJ2-7
d_gene: TRBD2
CDR3aa: CSAIGTSGYEQYF
CDR3nt: TGCAGTGCTATCGGGACTAGCGGATACGAGCAGTACTTC

abundance: NA
v_gene: TRBV5-1
j_gene: TRBJ2-1
d_gene: NA
CDR3aa: CASSLVGAVPYNEQFF
CDR3nt: TGCGCCAGCAGCTTGGTGGGGGCCGTTCCCTACAATGAGCAGTTCTTC

abundance: many
v_gene: TRBV6-5
j_gene: TRBJ2-5
d_gene: NA
CDR3aa: CASSPDPPWNQETQYF
CDR3nt: TGTGCCAGCAGTCCCGATCCCCCCTGGAACCAAGAGACCCAGTACTTC

abundance: NA
v_gene: TRBV5-1
j_gene: TRBJ1-1
d_gene: TRBD1
CDR3aa: CASSLDRGGEAFF
CDR3nt: TGCGCCAGCAGCTTGGACAGGGGAGGTGAAGCCTTCTTT

abundance: NA
v_gene: TRBV7-2
j_gene: TRBJ2-2
d_gene: NA
CDR3aa: CASSLVLGTGELFF
CDR3nt: TGTGCCAGCAGCTTAGTCCTGGGGACCGGGGAGCTGTTTTTT

abundance: NA
v_gene: TRBV5-1
j_gene: TRBJ1-2
d_gene: TRBD1
CDR3aa: CASSQGATYGYTF
CDR3nt: TGCGCCAGCAGCCAGGGGGCAACTTATGGCTACACCTTC

abundance: many
v_gene: TRBV20-1
j_gene: TRBJ2-1
d_gene: TRBD1
CDR3aa: CSAFRDRGIDEQFF
CDR3nt: TGCAGTGCTTTCCGGGACAGGGGTATCGATGAGCAGTTCTTC

abundance: NA
v_gene: TRBV6-2/TRBV6-3
j_gene: TRBJ2-1
d_gene: NA
CDR3aa: CASSPLGIDKRNNEQFF
CDR3nt: TGTGCCAGCAGCCCCCTTGGTATCGATAAGCGCAACAATGAGCAGTTCTTC

abundance: many
v_gene: TRBV27
j_gene: TRBJ2-5
d_gene: TRBD1
CDR3aa: CASSLSRGQGRSETQYF
CDR3nt: TGTGCCAGCAGTTTATCGCGGGGACAGGGCCGCTCGGAGACCCAGTACTTC

abundance: few
v_gene: TRBV7-2
j_gene: TRBJ1-5
d_gene: TRBD1
CDR3aa: CASSLGDSSNQPQHF
CDR3nt: TGTGCCAGCAGCTTAGGGGACAGTAGCAATCAGCCCCAGCATTTT

abundance: NA
v_gene: TRBV20-1
j_gene: TRBJ2-3
d_gene: NA
CDR3aa: CSATNAGRGTDTQYF
CDR3nt: TGCAGTGCTACTAATGCTGGCAGGGGAACAGATACGCAGTATTTT

abundance: few
v_gene: TRBV6-1
j_gene: TRBJ1-5
d_gene: NA
CDR3aa: CASIPDSAGYQPQHF
CDR3nt: TGTGCCAGCATCCCGGACAGCGCGGGTTATCAGCCCCAGCATTTT

abundance: few
v_gene: TRBV6-2/TRBV6-3
j_gene: TRBJ1-6
d_gene: NA
CDR3aa: CASSYQGHSPLHF
CDR3nt: TGTGCCAGCAGTTATCAGGGGCATTCACCCCTCCACTTT

abundance: NA
v_gene: TRBV7-6
j_gene: TRBJ2-7
d_gene: NA
CDR3aa: CASSSPGSVHEQYF
CDR3nt: TGTGCCAGCAGCTCTCCAGGTAGCGTCCACGAGCAGTACTTC

abundance: many
v_gene: TRBV6-2/TRBV6-3
j_gene: TRBJ1-5
d_gene: NA
CDR3aa: CASSYRDQPQHF
CDR3nt: TGTGCCAGCAGTTACAGGGATCAGCCCCAGCATTTT

abundance: many
v_gene: TRBV5-1
j_gene: TRBJ2-2
d_gene: TRBD2
CDR3aa: CASSLERGGTGELFF
CDR3nt: TGCGCCAGCAGCTTGGAGCGGGGCGGCACCGGGGAGCTGTTTTTT

abundance: NA
v_gene: TRBV6-1
j_gene: TRBJ2-7
d_gene: NA
CDR3aa: CASTHALTTDEQYF
CDR3nt: TGTGCCAGCACGCATGCACTAACTACTGACGAGCAGTACTTC

abundance: few
v_gene: TRBV6-1
j_gene: TRBJ1-1
d_gene: NA
CDR3aa: CASRGGSEAFF
CDR3nt: TGTGCCAGCAGGGGGGGGTCTGAAGCTTTCTTT

abundance: few
v_gene: TRBV6-5
j_gene: TRBJ2-2
d_gene: NA
CDR3aa: CASSYKAASNGELFF
CDR3nt: TGTGCCAGCAGTTACAAGGCCGCTTCGAACGGGGAGCTGTTTTTT

abundance: few
v_gene: TRBV9
j_gene: TRBJ2-5
d_gene: NA
CDR3aa: CASSVEEETQYF
CDR3nt: TGTGCCAGCAGCGTAGAGGAAGAGACCCAGTACTTC

abundance: few
v_gene: TRBV7-9
j_gene: TRBJ1-2
d_gene: NA
CDR3aa: CASSSTTGYGYTF
CDR3nt: TGTGCCAGCAGTTCTACTACAGGGTATGGCTACACCTTC

abundance: NA
v_gene: TRBV11-2
j_gene: TRBJ1-1
d_gene: NA
CDR3aa: CASSLWHTEAFF
CDR3nt: TGTGCCAGCAGCTTATGGCACACTGAAGCTTTCTTT

abundance: few
v_gene: TRBV10-3
j_gene: TRBJ2-2
d_gene: TRBD1
CDR3aa: CAIRVGTGGPGELFF
CDR3nt: TGTGCCATCCGCGTGGGGACAGGGGGCCCCGGGGAGCTGTTTTTT

abundance: many
v_gene: TRBV20-1
j_gene: TRBJ2-3
d_gene: NA
CDR3aa: CSARDAWGTQYF
CDR3nt: TGCAGTGCTAGAGACGCTTGGGGTACGCAGTATTTT

abundance: few
v_gene: TRBV6-1
j_gene: TRBJ2-1
d_gene: TRBD2
CDR3aa: CASRGLAGGDYNEQFF
CDR3nt: TGTGCCAGCAGGGGACTAGCGGGGGGGGACTACAATGAGCAGTTCTTC